This TCR beta chain was profiled in a study of T cell responses to AZD1222 COVID-19 vaccine. The CDR3 loop spans 15 amino acids. Trimming took 1 base from V and 4 from J, leaving 10 bases between them. From germline, CDR1 is LNHDA and CDR2 SQIVND (reference sequence). Comments on this clone: Its antigen remains unknown.

The study's findings and limits: Seropositivity was recorded at baseline in only a handful of AZD1222 recipients. Two doses of AZD1222 preceded a rise in Spike-specific TCR breadth and depth. White British ancestry dominated among donors, who included more females, and clonal diversity was possibly underestimated. Spike as a whole was targeted by vaccine-associated CD4 TCRs, dominant at 160-218 and 743-854.

Method: immunoSEQ multiplex PCR; TCRdb's copy keeps in-frame clones and lacks some. Found here are tens of thousands of clones, 90% of them singletons; the top ten hold approximately 5%. The rearrangement joins TRBV19 to TRBJ1-4; D call uncertain. This specimen consisted of peripheral blood, obtained 28 days after the second AZD1222 dose. This TCR derives from an adult who received the AZD1222 COVID-19 vaccine. In DNA form, the CDR3 reads TGTGCCAGTAGTATAGGGGAACAGATTAATGAAAAACTGTTTTTT. As protein: CASSIGEQINEKLFF.